A single sample is the source of the 14 T cell receptor beta chains below, sequenced in a study of blood T cell repertoires in COVID-19. Repertoires were generated with immunoSEQ multiplex PCR, while TCRdb's copy carries only in-frame clones and drops some. The sample consists of some 200,000 clones, approximately 90% of them appearing once. Specimen: peripheral blood. These receptors came from a woman between 18 and 29 years old who had recovered from COVID-19.

The genes are TRBV15 and TRBJ2-3; TRBD2 matches 11 bases. The V and J ends lost 3 bases and 2 bases, in that order; junction bases with no gene match: 4. The CDR3 sequence is 16 residues long. Per germline, CDR1 LNHNV and CDR2 YYDKDF (reference sequence). CDR3 DNA: TGTGCCACCAGCAGGAGACTAGCGGGGATCACAGATACGCAGTATTTT. Its translation: CATSRRLAGITDTQYF.

The chain uses TRBV29-1 and TRBJ2-1; the match to TRBD2 covers 8 bases. The CDR3 has 16 residues. Germline V gene data show CDR1 as SQVTM and CDR2 as ANQGSEA. V lost 3 bases to trimming and J lost 0 bases; unmatched junction nucleotides: 7. For the CDR3, the DNA is TGCAGCGTTGACGTCCTACTAGCGGACTCCTACAATGAGCAGTTCTTC. Residues: CSVDVLLADSYNEQFF.

The CDR3 sequence is CASAGGQDTQYF. The CDR3 nucleotides read TGTGCCAGCGCGGGGGGGCAAGATACGCAGTATTTT. The rearrangement joins TRBV9 to TRBJ2-3, with 9 bases that match TRBD2. The CDR3 sequence is 12 residues long. J lost 5 bases, V lost 7 bases, and 2 bases had no gene match. Germline CDR1 is SGDLS and CDR2 is YYNGEE.

The chain carries TRBV10-3 and TRBJ1-6, with D perhaps TRBD1 (6 bases). In germline, CDR1 is ENHRY, CDR2 SYGVKD. This CDR3 comprises 17 residues. V was shortened by 2 bases and J by 10 bases, with 21 bases between the two germline ends. The CDR3 DNA is TGTGCCATCAGTGAGACGGACAGAGGGGGATCAGGCTCACCCCTCCACTTT. It translates to CAISETDRGGSGSPLHF.

The chain couples TRBV6-5 to TRBJ1-2; D is unclear. The CDR3 loop spans 14 amino acids. The V gene lost 2 bases and the J gene lost 7 bases, with 14 bases spanning the gap. Germline-derived CDR1 and CDR2 are MNHEY and SVGAGI. DNA of the CDR3: TGTGCCAGCAGTTACATACAAGCAGAGCGTGGCTACACCTTC. Its translation is CASSYIQAERGYTF.

The genes are TRBV9 and TRBJ1-1; 7 bases fit TRBD1. The CDR3 contains 13 residues. J gave up 4 bases and V 5 bases, and 5 bases lay outside the gene matches. The germline CDR1 and CDR2 sequences are SGDLS and YYNGEE. In DNA, the CDR3 is TGTGCCAGCAGTGTAACAGGGGCCACTGAAGCTTTCTTT. As protein: CASSVTGATEAFF.

This chain joins TRBV14 and TRBJ2-7, with 10 bases identical to TRBD1. The trim removed 4 bases at V and 2 bases at J, leaving 5 bases unmatched. Germline values: CDR1 SGHDN, CDR2 FVKESK. The CDR3 totals 15 residues. Written as DNA, the CDR3 is TGTGCCAGCAGCCTGGGCGGGACAGGGGCCTACGAGCAGTACTTC. The encoded protein is CASSLGGTGAYEQYF.

The chain employs TRBV27 and TRBJ1-1; 8 bases match TRBD1. The germline V gene encodes CDR1 MNHEY and CDR2 SMNVEV (reference sequence). The CDR3 is made up of 15 amino acids. Losses at the gene ends were 4 bases for V and 5 bases for J; bases not matched to a gene: 9. For the CDR3, the DNA is TGTGCCAGCAGTTCCCGACAGGGGAAGGGGACTGAAGCTTTCTTT. This codes for CASSSRQGKGTEAFF.

This clone appeared a single time. V and J are TRBV3-1 (or the pseudogene TRBV3-2) and TRBJ1-1; 7 nucleotides align to TRBD1. V gave up 6 bases and J gave up 4 bases; unmatched junction bases: 5. Germline V lookup: CDR1 LGHDT, CDR2 YNNKEL (reference sequence). The CDR3 spans 13 residues. For the CDR3, the DNA is TGTGCCAGCAGTCACAGGGGTTTCACTGAAGCTTTCTTT. This codes for CASSHRGFTEAFF.

In its sample, this clone was seen a few times. The chain links TRBV7-9 to TRBJ2-7; maybe TRBD1 (5 bases). V was trimmed by 5 bases and J by 0 bases, leaving 8 bases between them. This CDR3 comprises 13 residues. CDR1 and CDR2 from the germline V gene are SEHNR and FQNEAQ (reference sequence). In nucleotides, the CDR3 is TGTGCCAGCAGCCTAGACAGCTCCTACGAGCAGTACTTC. The encoded protein is CASSLDSSYEQYF.

This chain connects TRBV24-1 to TRBJ1-1; D possibly corresponds to TRBD1 (5 bases). The ends were cut back, 12 bases at V and 4 bases at J, with 17 bases in the middle. Germline V CDR1 and CDR2: KGHDR, SFDVKD. This CDR3 has 13 residues. The DNA for the CDR3 is TGTGCCTCCCAGGGTTCGGAGGGCACTGAAGCTTTCTTT. Residues: CASQGSEGTEAFF.

This clone was picked up one time. This sequence joins TRBV12-3 or TRBV12-4 and TRBJ2-2; D not resolved. The germline V and J ends were trimmed by 7 bases and 0 bases, with 6 bases remaining between them. The CDR3 has 13 residues. CDR3 protein: CASIETNTGELFF. DNA for the CDR3: TGTGCCAGCATCGAGACGAACACCGGGGAGCTGTTTTTT.

The rearrangement joins TRBV6-4 to TRBJ1-2; TRBD1 is a possible D gene (5 bases). The V and J ends lost 2 bases and 6 bases respectively, with 10 bases between them. The length of the CDR3 is 13 residues. Germline-derived CDR1 and CDR2 are MRHNA and SNTAGT. CDR3 region: CASSDSAGHGYTF. CDR3 coding DNA: TGTGCCAGCAGTGACAGTGCGGGGCATGGCTACACCTTC.

The rearrangement joins TRBV6-2 or TRBV6-3 to TRBJ1-5; D might be TRBD1 (5 bases). Germline V gene sequence: CDR1 MNHEY, CDR2 SVGEGT. Trimming left V 6 bases short and J 3 bases short, with 12 bases between. This CDR3 spans 14 amino acids. In DNA, the CDR3 is TGTGCCAGCAGCCCAACAGGAAACAATCAGCCCCAGCATTTT. Translation: CASSPTGNNQPQHF.